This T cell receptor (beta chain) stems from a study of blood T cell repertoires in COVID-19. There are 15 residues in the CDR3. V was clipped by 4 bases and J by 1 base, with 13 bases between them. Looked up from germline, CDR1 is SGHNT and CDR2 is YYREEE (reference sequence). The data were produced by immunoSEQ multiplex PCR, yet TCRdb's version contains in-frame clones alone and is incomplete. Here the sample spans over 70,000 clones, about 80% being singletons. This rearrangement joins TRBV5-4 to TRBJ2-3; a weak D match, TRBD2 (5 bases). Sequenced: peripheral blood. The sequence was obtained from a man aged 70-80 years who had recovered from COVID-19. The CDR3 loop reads CASSPVLAGTDTQYF. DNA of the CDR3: TGTGCCAGCAGCCCCGTGCTAGCTGGCACAGATACGCAGTATTTT.